This passage covers 14 T cell receptor beta chains from one sample sequenced in a study of blood T cells in healthy people across ages (dated by TCRdb to between 2015 and 2017). Receptor libraries were prepared by 5' RACE. Instrument on record: Illumina HiSeq 2500. A second PCR of roughly 7 to 12 cycles was run with a J-beta primer mix and a sample-barcoded 5' primer. TCRdb applied fastp at Q25 and MiXCR to the public reads, then kept only in-frame beta chains. Each CDR3 protein appears once, grouped with its most common genes and DNA. For this sample there are some 790,000 distinct CDR3 sequences; roughly 26% appear just once. The leading ten clones occupy roughly 17% of the sample. Specimen: blood. These receptor sequences come from a woman aged 80 or over in good health.

This clonotype was seen only a few times. It may be a read error: a sequence one base away is much more abundant. This chain uses TRBV12-3 or TRBV12-4 with TRBJ2-3; TRBD1 aligns across 8 bases. V gave up 6 bases and J gave up 4 bases; unmatched junction bases: 9. CDR3 length: 15 residues. This CDR3 reads CASSNDRGSADTQYF. CDR3 bases: TGTGCCAGCAGCAACGACAGGGGAAGCGCAGATACGCAGTATTTT.

This clonotype showed up many times. V is TRBV6-2 or TRBV6-3 and J is TRBJ1-1, with a possible D match to TRBD1 (5 bases). The CDR3 is made up of 13 amino acids. V gave up 6 bases and J gave up 7 bases, with 15 bases separating them. Germline-derived CDR1 and CDR2 are MNHEY and SVGEGT. CDR3 sequence (DNA): TGTGCCAGCAGCAAGACAGCGACCTATGAAGCTTTCTTT. This translates into CASSKTATYEAFF.

This chain uses TRBV7-3 with TRBJ1-1; D is undetermined. Trimming stripped 5 bases from V and 1 base from J, with 14 bases between. CDR1 SGHTA and CDR2 FQGTGA come from the germline V gene. This CDR3 spans 15 amino acids. The CDR3 sequence: CASSPEGGRNTEAFF. The CDR3 bases are TGTGCCAGCAGCCCGGAGGGAGGGAGGAACACTGAAGCTTTCTTT.

The chain is built from TRBV20-1 and TRBJ2-5; D possibly matches TRBD1 or TRBD2 (5 bases each). Trimming stripped 6 bases from V and 10 bases from J, with 18 bases between. Germline V CDR1 and CDR2: DFQATT, SNEGSKA (reference sequence). The CDR3 runs 12 residues. CDR3 sequence reads: CSAKRGPEDQYF. The CDR3 DNA reads as TGCAGTGCCAAGAGGGGCCCGGAGGACCAGTACTTC.

Regarding this clonotype: Germline and junction disagree at one end, which may indicate a read error. The chain has TRBV3-1 and TRBJ2-5, with D uncertain. This CDR3 is 12 amino acids long. Germline V gene sequence: CDR1 LGHDT, CDR2 YNNKEL (reference sequence). The CDR3 bases are TGTGCCGGCAGCCCTCCGGCCGAGACCCAGTACTTC. It codes for CAGSPPAETQYF.

J is TRBJ1-1 and V is TRBV10-3; D may be TRBD1 (5 bases). The germline V gene has CDR1 ENHRY and CDR2 SYGVKD. The V and J ends lost 6 bases and 1 base respectively, with 9 bases between them. The CDR3 spans 13 residues. CDR3 nucleotide sequence: TGTGCCATCAGGCCCACAGGGAACACTGAAGCTTTCTTT. The encoded protein is CAIRPTGNTEAFF.

This sequence joins TRBV30 and TRBJ2-7; 12 bases match TRBD1. CDR1 is GTSNPN, CDR2 SVGIG, per germline (reference sequence). The CDR3 extends over 14 amino acids. Trimming removed 2 bases from V and 6 bases from J; junction bases left unmatched: 5. Here the CDR3 DNA reads TGTGCCTGGAGTAGTGGGACAGGGGGCTCCGAGCAGTACTTC. It translates to CAWSSGTGGSEQYF.

This clonotype was counted at least ten times. The chain recombines TRBV12-3 or TRBV12-4 with TRBJ1-1, with 9 bases that match TRBD1. V dropped 6 bases and J dropped 7; count of bases not matched to a gene: 6. The CDR3 sequence is 13 residues long. CDR3 DNA sequence: TGTGCCAGCAGCCGGGACAGGGCCAGTGAAGCTTTCTTT. Translating it yields CASSRDRASEAFF.

This clonotype was seen a few times. A read error may explain this, as a much larger clone is one base away. The chain links TRBV5-1 to TRBJ2-5, with 7 bases that match TRBD2. J gave up 5 bases and V 4 bases, and 14 bases lay outside the gene matches. CDR1 SGHRS and CDR2 YFSETQ come from the germline V gene. This CDR3 contains 16 residues. CDR3 in DNA: TGCGCCAGCAGCCCGGGGGGACGGACTATAGGGGAGACCCAGTACTTC. Its translation: CASSPGGRTIGETQYF.

This rearrangement joins TRBV27 to TRBJ1-2; 8 bases align to TRBD1. Trimming cost V 5 bases and J 1 base; bases outside gene matches: 12. Germline-derived CDR1 and CDR2 are MNHEY and SMNVEV (reference sequence). The CDR3 runs 17 residues. The chain's CDR3 is CASSKTGGAGNNYGYTF. The CDR3 nucleotides are TGTGCCAGCAGTAAAACAGGGGGAGCCGGGAATAACTATGGCTACACCTTC.

This clonotype was seen ten or more times. V is TRBV20-1 and J is TRBJ2-3, with 12 bases that match TRBD2. CDR1 is DFQATT, CDR2 SNEGSKA, per germline (reference sequence). This CDR3 has 16 amino acids. V shed 0 bases and J 11 bases; nucleotides not matched to a gene: 12. CDR3 protein: CSARDLRTSGARKQYF. The CDR3 DNA follows: TGCAGTGCTAGAGATCTACGGACTAGCGGGGCCAGAAAGCAGTATTTT.

There are a few counts of this clonotype. V and J are TRBV7-9 and TRBJ2-7, with D perhaps given as TRBD1 or TRBD2 (5 bases each). The ends were cut back, 7 bases at V and 7 bases at J, with 23 bases in the middle. Germline V CDR1 and CDR2: SEHNR, FQNEAQ (reference sequence). The CDR3 extends over 15 amino acids. The CDR3 nucleotides read TGTGCCAGCACCCCCGAGGGGCTAGTGGGCAATGAGCAGTACTTC. This codes for CASTPEGLVGNEQYF.

In its sample, this clonotype was seen many times. The chain recombines TRBV7-2 with TRBJ1-6; 11 bases are a match to TRBD1. Germline loops: CDR1 SGHTA, CDR2 FQGNSA. This CDR3 spans 15 amino acids. The V and J ends lost 1 base and 10 bases, in that order; junction bases with no gene match: 3. Here the CDR3 reads CASSLGTGGLSPLHF. The CDR3 coding sequence is TGTGCCAGCAGCTTAGGGACAGGGGGCCTCTCACCCCTCCACTTT.

This rearrangement joins TRBV6-2 or TRBV6-3 to TRBJ2-2; D call uncertain. The germline V and J ends were trimmed by 5 bases and 3 bases, with 7 bases remaining between them. CDR3 length: 13 residues. Germline CDR1 is MNHEY and CDR2 is SVGEGT. CDR3 loop: CASSKEYTGELFF. CDR3 bases: TGTGCCAGCAGTAAAGAGTACACCGGGGAGCTGTTTTTT.